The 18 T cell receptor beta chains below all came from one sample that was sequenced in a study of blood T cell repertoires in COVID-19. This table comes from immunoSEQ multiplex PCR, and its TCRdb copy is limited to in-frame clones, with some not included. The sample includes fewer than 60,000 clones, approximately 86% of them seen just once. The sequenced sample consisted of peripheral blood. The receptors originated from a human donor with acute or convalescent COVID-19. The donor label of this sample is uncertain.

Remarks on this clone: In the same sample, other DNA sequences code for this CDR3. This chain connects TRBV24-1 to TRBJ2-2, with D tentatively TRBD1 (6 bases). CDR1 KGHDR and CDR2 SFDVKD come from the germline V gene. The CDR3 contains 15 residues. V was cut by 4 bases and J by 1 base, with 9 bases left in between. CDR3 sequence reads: CATSDPGQNTGELFF. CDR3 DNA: TGTGCCACCAGTGACCCGGGACAGAACACCGGGGAGCTGTTTTTT.

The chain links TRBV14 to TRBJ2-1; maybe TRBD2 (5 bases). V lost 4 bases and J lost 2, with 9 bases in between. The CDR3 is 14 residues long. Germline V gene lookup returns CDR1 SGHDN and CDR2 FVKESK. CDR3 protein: CASSPDSPYNEQFF. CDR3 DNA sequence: TGTGCCAGCAGCCCGGACTCTCCCTACAATGAGCAGTTCTTC.

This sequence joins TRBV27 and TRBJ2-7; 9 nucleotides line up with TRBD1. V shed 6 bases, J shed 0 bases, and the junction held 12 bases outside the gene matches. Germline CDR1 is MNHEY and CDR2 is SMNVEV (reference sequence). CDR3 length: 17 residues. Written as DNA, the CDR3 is TGTGCCAGCAGGGGGGACAGGGCCGGCCGGAGCTCCTACGAGCAGTACTTC. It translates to CASRGDRAGRSSYEQYF.

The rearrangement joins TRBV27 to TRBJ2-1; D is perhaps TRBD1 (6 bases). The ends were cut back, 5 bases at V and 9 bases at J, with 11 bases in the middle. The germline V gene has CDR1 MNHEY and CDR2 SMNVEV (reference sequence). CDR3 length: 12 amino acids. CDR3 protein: CASSPTGIEQFF. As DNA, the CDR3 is TGTGCCAGCAGTCCAACAGGGATTGAGCAGTTCTTC.

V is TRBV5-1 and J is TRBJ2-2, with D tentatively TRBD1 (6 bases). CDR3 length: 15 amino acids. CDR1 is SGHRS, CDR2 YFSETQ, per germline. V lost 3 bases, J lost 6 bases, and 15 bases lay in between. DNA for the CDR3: TGCGCCAGCAGCTACGGGACATTTAGATCCGGGGAGCTGTTTTTT. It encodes CASSYGTFRSGELFF.

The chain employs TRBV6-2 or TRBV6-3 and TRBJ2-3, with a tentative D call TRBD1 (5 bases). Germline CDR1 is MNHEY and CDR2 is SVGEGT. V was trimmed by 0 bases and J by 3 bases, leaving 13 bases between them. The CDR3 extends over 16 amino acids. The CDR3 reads CASSYSKQVKTDTQYF. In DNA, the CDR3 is TGTGCCAGCAGTTACTCGAAACAGGTGAAGACAGATACGCAGTATTTT.

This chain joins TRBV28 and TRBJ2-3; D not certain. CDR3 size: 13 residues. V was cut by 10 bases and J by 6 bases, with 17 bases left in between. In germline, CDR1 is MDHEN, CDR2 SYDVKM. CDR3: CATGPLARDTQYF. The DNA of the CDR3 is TGTGCCACTGGGCCCCTCGCCAGGGATACGCAGTATTTT.

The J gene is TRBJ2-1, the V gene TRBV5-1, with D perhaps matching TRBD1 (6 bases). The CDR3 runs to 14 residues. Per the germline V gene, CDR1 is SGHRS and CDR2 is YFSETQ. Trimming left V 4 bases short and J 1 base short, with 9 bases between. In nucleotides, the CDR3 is TGCGCCAGCAGCCCAGGGGAATCCTACAATGAGCAGTTCTTC. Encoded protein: CASSPGESYNEQFF.

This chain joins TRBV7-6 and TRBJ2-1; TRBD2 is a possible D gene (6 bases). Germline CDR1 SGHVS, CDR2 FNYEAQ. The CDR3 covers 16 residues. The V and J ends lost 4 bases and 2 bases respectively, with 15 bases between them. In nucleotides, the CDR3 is TGTGCCAGCAGCTCAAAGCGGGCCCTAACCTACAATGAGCAGTTCTTC. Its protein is CASSSKRALTYNEQFF.

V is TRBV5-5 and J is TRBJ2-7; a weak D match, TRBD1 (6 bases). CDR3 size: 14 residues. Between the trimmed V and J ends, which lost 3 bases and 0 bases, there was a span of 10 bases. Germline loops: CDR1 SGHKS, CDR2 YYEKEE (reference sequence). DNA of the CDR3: TGTGCCAGCAGCTCTTTACAGGGCTCCTACGAGCAGTACGTC. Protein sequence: CASSSLQGSYEQYV.

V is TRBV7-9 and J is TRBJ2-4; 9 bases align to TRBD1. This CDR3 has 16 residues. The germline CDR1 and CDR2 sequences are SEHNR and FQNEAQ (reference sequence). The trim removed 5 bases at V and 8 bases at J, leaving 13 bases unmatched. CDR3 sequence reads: CASSNRDRAPGDIQYF. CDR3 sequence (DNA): TGTGCCAGCAGCAACCGGGACAGGGCACCCGGGGACATTCAGTACTTC.

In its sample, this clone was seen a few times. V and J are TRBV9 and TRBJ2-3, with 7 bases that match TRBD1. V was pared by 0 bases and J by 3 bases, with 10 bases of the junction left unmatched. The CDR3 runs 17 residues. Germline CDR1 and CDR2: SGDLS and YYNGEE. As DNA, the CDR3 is TGTGCCAGCAGCGTAGCTTTTGGGACAGCCCGAACAGATACGCAGTATTTT. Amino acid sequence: CASSVAFGTARTDTQYF.

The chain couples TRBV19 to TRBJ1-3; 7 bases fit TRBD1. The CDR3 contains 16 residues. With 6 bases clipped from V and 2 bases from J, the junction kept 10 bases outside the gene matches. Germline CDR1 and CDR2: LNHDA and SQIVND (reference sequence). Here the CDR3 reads CASRPRHGTAGNTIYF. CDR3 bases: TGTGCCAGTAGACCCAGGCACGGGACAGCTGGAAACACCATATATTTT.

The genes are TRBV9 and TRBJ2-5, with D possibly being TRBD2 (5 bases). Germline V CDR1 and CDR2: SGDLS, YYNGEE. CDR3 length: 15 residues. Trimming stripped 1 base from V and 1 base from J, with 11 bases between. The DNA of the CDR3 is TGTGCCAGCAGCGTACTCGGGGTAGGCCAAGAGACCCAGTACTTC. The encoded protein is CASSVLGVGQETQYF.

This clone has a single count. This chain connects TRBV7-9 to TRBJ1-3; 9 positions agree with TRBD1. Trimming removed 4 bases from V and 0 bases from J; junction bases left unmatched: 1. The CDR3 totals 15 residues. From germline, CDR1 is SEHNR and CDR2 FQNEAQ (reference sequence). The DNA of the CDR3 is TGTGCCAGCAGCTGGGGACAGGGCTCTGGAAACACCATATATTTT. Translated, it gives CASSWGQGSGNTIYF.

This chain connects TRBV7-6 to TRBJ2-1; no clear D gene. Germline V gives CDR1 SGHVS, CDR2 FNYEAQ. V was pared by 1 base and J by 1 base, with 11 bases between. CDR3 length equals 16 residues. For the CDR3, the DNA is TGTGCCAGCAGCTTAGGTGGCACAGTATCCTACAATGAGCAGTTCTTC. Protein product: CASSLGGTVSYNEQFF.

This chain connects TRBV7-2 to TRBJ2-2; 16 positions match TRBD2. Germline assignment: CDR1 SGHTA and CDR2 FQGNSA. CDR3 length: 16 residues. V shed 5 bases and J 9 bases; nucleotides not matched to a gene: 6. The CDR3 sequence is CASSTGTSGGARELFF. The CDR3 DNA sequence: TGTGCCAGCAGCACCGGGACTAGCGGGGGGGCCCGGGAGCTGTTTTTT.

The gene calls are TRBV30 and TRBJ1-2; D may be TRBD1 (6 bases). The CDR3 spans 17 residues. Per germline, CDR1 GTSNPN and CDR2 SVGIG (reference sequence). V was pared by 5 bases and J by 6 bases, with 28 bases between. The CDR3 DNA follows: TGTGCCTGGGCTGCCGGGGGGACCCCACAGGGTGGCAATGGCTACACCTTC. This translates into CAWAAGGTPQGGNGYTF.